Here is one T cell receptor beta chain with its context. Method: immunoSEQ multiplex PCR; TCRdb's copy keeps in-frame clones and lacks some. Among over 15,000 clones listed, around 65% were seen once. Treatment: randomized to nivolumab then ipilimumab (arm A) or the reverse (arm B). None of the patients previously received DNA-damaging chemotherapy. Sorted cells were live CD3+CD8+, lacking CD19 and CD56, from PBMCs. The source of the sample is a study of sequential checkpoint blockade in melanoma. Overall study context: Arm A got nivolumab then ipilimumab; arm B the reverse, 1:1.

Trimming cost V 1 base and J 3 bases, with 10 bases left between them. Germline CDR1 and CDR2: SGHAT and FQNNGV. The CDR3 sequence is 15 residues long. The V and J genes are TRBV11-2 and TRBJ1-5, with D unclear. The clonotype was recovered from a human donor with melanoma. Sequenced here: CD8+ T cells sorted from blood (inferred from file names), sampled from a patient given nivolumab and ipilimumab in sequence. CDR3 protein: CASSLGNGDNQPQHF. CDR3 nucleotides: TGTGCCAGCAGCTTAGGCAACGGGGACAATCAGCCCCAGCATTTT.